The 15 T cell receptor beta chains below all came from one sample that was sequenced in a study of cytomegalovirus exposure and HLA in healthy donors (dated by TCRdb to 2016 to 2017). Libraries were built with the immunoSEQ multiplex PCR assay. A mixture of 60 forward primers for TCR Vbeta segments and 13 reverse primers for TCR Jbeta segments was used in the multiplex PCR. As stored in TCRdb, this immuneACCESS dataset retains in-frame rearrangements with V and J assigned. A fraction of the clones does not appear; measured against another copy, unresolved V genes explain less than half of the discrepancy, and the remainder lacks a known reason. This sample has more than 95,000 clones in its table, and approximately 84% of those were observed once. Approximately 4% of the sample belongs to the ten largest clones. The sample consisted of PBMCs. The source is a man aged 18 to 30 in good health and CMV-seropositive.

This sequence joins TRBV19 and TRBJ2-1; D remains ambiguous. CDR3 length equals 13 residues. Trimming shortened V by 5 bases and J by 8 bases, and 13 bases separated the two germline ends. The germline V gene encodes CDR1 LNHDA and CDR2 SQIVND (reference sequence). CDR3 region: CASSSLGRDEQFF. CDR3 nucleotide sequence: TGTGCCAGTAGTTCCCTAGGAAGAGATGAGCAGTTCTTC.

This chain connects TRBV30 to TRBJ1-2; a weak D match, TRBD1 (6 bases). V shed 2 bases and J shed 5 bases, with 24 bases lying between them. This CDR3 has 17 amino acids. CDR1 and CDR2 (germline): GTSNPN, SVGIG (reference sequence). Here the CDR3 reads CAWSMGALPQLIYGYTF. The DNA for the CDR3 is TGTGCCTGGAGTATGGGGGCTCTCCCCCAATTAATATATGGCTACACCTTC. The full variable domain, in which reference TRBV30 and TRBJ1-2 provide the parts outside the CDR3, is SQTIHQWPATLVQPVGSPLSLECTVEGTSNPNLYWYRQAAGRGLQLLFYSVGIGQISSEVPQNLSASRPQDRQFILSSKKLLLSDSGFYLCAWSMGALPQLIYGYTFGSGTRLTVV.

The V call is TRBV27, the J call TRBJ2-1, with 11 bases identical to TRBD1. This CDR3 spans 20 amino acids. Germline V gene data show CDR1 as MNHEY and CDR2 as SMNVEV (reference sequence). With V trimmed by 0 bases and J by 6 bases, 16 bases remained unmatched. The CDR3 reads CASSLSFRTGGPGGTNEQFF. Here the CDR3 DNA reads TGTGCCAGCAGTTTATCCTTTAGGACAGGGGGCCCGGGTGGGACCAATGAGCAGTTCTTC.

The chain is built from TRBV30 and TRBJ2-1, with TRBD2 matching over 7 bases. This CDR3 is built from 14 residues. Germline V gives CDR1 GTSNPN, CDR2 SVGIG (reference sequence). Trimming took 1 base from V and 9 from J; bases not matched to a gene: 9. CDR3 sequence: CAWSEPSLAAEQFF. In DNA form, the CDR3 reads TGTGCCTGGAGTGAACCTTCTCTAGCGGCTGAGCAGTTCTTC.

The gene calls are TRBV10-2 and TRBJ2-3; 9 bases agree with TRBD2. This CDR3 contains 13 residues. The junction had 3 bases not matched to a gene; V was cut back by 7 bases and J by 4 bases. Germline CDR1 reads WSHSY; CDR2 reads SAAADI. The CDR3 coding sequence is TGCGCCAGCAACGCGGGGGGGCCAGATACGCAGTATTTT. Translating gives CASNAGGPDTQYF.

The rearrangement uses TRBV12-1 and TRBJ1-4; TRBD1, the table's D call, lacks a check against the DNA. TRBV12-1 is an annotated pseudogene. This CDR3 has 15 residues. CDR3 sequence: CASSSLQECNEKLFF. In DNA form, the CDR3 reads TGTGCCAGCAGCTCCTTACAGGAATGTAATGAAAAACTGTTTTTT.

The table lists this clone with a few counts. The CDR3, as DNA: TGCGCCAGCAGTCTTGTCGGCGGGTACCAAGAGACCCAGTACTTC. Its translation is CASSLVGGYQETQYF. The rearrangement uses TRBV5-1 and TRBJ2-5; TRBD2 might be the D (5 bases). The CDR3 totals 15 residues. Trimming removed 5 bases at V and 0 bases at J, with 14 bases between. Germline V gene sequence: CDR1 SGHRS, CDR2 YFSETQ.

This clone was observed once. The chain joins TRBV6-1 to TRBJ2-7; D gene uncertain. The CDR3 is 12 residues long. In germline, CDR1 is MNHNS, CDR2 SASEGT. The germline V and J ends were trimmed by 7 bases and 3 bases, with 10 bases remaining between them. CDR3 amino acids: CASKATYYEQYF. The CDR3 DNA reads TGTGCCAGCAAAGCGACCTACTACGAGCAGTACTTC.

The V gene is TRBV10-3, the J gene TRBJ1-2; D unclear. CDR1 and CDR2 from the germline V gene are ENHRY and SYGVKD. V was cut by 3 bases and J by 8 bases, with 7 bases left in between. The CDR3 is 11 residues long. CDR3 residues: CAISDGEGYTF. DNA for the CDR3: TGTGCCATCAGTGACGGAGAGGGCTACACCTTC.

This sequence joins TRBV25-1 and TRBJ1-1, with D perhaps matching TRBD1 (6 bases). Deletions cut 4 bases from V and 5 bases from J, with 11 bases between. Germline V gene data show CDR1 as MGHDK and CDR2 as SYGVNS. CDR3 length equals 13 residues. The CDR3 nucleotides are TGTGCCAGCAGTGCGACAGGTATGACTGAAGCTTTCTTT. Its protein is CASSATGMTEAFF.

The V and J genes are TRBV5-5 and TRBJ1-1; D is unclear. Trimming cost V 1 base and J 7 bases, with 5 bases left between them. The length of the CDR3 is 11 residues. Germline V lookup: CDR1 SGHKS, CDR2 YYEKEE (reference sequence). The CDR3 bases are TGTGCCAGCAGCTTGTTATATGAAGCTTTCTTT. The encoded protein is CASSLLYEAFF.

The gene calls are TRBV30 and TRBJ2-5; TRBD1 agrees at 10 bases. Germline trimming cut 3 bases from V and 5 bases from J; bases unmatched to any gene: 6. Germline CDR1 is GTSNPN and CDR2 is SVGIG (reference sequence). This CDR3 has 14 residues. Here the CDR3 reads CAWSQTGGRETQYF. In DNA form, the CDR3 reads TGTGCCTGGAGCCAGACAGGGGGCCGGGAGACCCAGTACTTC.

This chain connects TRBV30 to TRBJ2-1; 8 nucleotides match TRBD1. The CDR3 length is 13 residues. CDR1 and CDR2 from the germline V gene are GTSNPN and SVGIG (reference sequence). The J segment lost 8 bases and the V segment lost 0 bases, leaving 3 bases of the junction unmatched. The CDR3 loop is CAWSVDRGDEQFF. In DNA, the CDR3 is TGTGCCTGGAGTGTAGACAGGGGAGATGAGCAGTTCTTC.

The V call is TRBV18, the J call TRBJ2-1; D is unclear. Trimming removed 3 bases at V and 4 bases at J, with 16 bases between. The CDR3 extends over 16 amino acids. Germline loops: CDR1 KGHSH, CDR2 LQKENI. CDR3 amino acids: CASSPERSSLYNEQFF. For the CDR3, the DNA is TGTGCCAGCTCACCGGAGCGTAGCAGTCTGTACAATGAGCAGTTCTTC.

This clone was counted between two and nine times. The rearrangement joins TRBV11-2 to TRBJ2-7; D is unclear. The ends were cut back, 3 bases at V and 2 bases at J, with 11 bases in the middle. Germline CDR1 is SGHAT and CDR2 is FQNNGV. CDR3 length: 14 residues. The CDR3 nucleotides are TGTGCCAGCAGCTTTGAAAACGGAGCCTACGAGCAGTACTTC. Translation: CASSFENGAYEQYF.